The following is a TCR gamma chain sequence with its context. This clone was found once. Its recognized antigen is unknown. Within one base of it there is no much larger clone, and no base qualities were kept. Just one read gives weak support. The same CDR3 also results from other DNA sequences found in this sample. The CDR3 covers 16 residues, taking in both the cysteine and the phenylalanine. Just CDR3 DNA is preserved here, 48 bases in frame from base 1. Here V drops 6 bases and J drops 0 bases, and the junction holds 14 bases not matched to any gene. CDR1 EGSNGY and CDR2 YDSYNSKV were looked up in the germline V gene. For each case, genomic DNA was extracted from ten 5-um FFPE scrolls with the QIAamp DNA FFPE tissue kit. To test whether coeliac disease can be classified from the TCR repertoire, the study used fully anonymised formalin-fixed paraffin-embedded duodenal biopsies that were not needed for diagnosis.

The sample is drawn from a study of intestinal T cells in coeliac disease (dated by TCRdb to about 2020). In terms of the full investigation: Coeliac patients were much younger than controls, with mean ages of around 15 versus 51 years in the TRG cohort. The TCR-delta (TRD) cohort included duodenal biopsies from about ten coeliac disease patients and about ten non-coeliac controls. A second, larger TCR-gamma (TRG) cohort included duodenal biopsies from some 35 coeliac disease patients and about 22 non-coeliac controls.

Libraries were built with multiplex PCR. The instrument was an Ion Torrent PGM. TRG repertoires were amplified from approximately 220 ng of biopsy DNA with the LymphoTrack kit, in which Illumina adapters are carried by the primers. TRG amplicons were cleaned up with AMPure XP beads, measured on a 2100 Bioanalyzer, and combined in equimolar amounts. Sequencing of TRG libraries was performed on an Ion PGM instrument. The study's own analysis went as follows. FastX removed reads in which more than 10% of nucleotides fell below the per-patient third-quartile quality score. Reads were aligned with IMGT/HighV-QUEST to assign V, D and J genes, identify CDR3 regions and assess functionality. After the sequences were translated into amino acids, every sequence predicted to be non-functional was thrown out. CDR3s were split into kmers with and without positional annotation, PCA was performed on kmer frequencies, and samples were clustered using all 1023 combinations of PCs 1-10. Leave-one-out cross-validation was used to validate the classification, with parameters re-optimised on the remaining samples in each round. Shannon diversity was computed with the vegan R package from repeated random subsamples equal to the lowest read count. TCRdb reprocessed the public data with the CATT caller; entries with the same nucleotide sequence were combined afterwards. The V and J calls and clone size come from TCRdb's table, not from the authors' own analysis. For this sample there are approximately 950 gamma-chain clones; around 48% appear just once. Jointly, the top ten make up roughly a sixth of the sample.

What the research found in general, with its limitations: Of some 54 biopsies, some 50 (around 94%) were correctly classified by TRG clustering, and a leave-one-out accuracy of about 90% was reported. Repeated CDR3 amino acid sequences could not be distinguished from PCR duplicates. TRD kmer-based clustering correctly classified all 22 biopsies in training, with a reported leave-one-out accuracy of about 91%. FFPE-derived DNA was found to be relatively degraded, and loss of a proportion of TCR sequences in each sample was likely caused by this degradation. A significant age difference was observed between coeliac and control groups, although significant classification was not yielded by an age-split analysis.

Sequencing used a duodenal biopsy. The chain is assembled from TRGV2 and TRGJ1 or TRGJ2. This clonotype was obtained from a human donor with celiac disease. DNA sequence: TGTGCCACCTGGCACGCCGGCACCAGGAATTATTATAAGAAACTCTTT. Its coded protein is CATWHAGTRNYYKKLF.